The 12 T cell receptor beta chains in this list originate from one sample, sequenced in a study of blood T cell repertoires in COVID-19. Libraries were prepared by immunoSEQ multiplex PCR; TCRdb keeps only in-frame clonotypes and omits some of them. This sample yields about 260,000 clones, of which roughly 90% are seen a single time; approximately 10% belongs to the top ten. The sequenced sample was peripheral blood. Receptor source: a woman aged 30 to 39 with COVID-19, enrolled during active disease.

This chain connects TRBV6-6 to TRBJ2-7, with a weak D call TRBD2 (6 bases). The CDR3 spans 14 residues. V dropped 7 bases and J dropped 7 bases, with 20 bases sitting between them. Germline CDR1 reads MNHNY; CDR2 reads SVGAGI (reference sequence). CDR3 sequence reads: CASNPRDSTGEQYF. In DNA, the CDR3 is TGTGCCAGCAACCCCCGGGACTCCACGGGGGAGCAGTACTTC.

This chain uses TRBV12-3 or TRBV12-4 with TRBJ2-5; D is possibly TRBD1 (5 bases). The CDR3 is 13 residues long. V was cut by 7 bases and J by 2 bases, with 11 bases left in between. The CDR3 loop is CASTQGSQETQYF. The CDR3 region has the DNA TGTGCCAGCACCCAGGGTAGTCAAGAGACCCAGTACTTC.

V and J are TRBV5-4 and TRBJ1-1; D not resolved. V lost 4 bases and J 1 base, leaving 14 bases between the germline ends. The CDR3 spans 15 residues. Germline-derived CDR1 and CDR2 are SGHNT and YYREEE (reference sequence). The CDR3 DNA is TGTGCCAGCAGCCCCCCGGGAGGGAGGAACACTGAAGCTTTCTTT. As protein: CASSPPGGRNTEAFF. Filled out from reference TRBV5-4 and TRBJ1-1, the complete variable domain reads ETGVTQSPTHLIKTRGQQVTLRCSSQSGHNTVSWYQQALGQGPQFIFQYYREEENGRGNFPPRFSGLQFPNYSSELNVNALELDDSALYLCASSPPGGRNTEAFFGQGTRLTVV.

The chain is built from TRBV19 and TRBJ2-5; 9 nucleotides align to TRBD1. V lost 8 bases and J lost 5; bases outside the gene matches: 9. CDR1 and CDR2 from the germline V gene are LNHDA and SQIVND (reference sequence). The CDR3 is 14 amino acids. The CDR3 DNA reads as TGTGCCAGTTCTCGGACAGGGGTGGGGGAGACCCAGTACTTC. Its protein is CASSRTGVGETQYF.

The chain couples TRBV3-1 (or the pseudogene TRBV3-2) to TRBJ2-7; D may be TRBD2 (7 bases). Trimming cost V 3 bases and J 4 bases, with 16 bases left between them. This CDR3 contains 15 residues. CDR1 and CDR2 (germline): LGHDT, YNNKEL (reference sequence). The CDR3 bases are TGTGCCAGCAGCCACCCGTCGGGGGGCTCGTACGAGCAGTACTTC. Residues: CASSHPSGGSYEQYF.

The V call is TRBV28, the J call TRBJ2-7; 7 nucleotides match TRBD1. The CDR3 consists of 12 residues. Per germline, CDR1 MDHEN and CDR2 SYDVKM. The ends lost 6 bases at V and 4 bases at J; junction bases unmatched: 3. The DNA of the CDR3 is TGTGCCAGCAGATTGACAGGGTACGAGCAGTACTTC. As protein: CASRLTGYEQYF.

This clone was seen only once. As DNA, the CDR3 is TGTGCCAGCAGCCTACCCCCCGAGACCCAGTACTTC. Residues: CASSLPPETQYF. The chain couples TRBV28 to TRBJ2-5; the D is unclear. This CDR3 is built from 12 residues. The ends were cut back, 6 bases at V and 5 bases at J, with 10 bases in the middle. The germline CDR1 and CDR2 sequences are MDHEN and SYDVKM.

The chain uses TRBV6-6 and TRBJ2-7; unclear D gene. This CDR3 is 15 amino acids long. Germline assignment: CDR1 MNHNY and CDR2 SVGAGI (reference sequence). Trimming removed 2 bases at V and 2 bases at J, with 13 bases between. The CDR3 here is CASSYQPRETYEQYF. The CDR3 DNA reads TGTGCCAGCAGTTACCAACCCCGTGAGACCTACGAGCAGTACTTC.

The genes are TRBV11-2 and TRBJ1-5; D is possibly TRBD1 (6 bases). Trimming removed 5 bases at V and 1 base at J, with 18 bases between. The CDR3 extends over 17 amino acids. Germline V lookup: CDR1 SGHAT, CDR2 FQNNGV. CDR3 sequence (DNA): TGTGCCAGCAGCCCTGCGGCGCACACAGGGAGCAATCAGCCCCAGCATTTT. It yields the protein CASSPAAHTGSNQPQHF.

V is TRBV30 and J is TRBJ1-1, with a weak D call TRBD1 (6 bases). CDR3 length equals 12 residues. CDR1 is GTSNPN and CDR2 is SVGIG in the germline V gene (reference sequence). The germline V and J ends were trimmed by 7 bases and 7 bases, with 16 bases remaining between them. The DNA for the CDR3 is TGTGCCTTCCAGATCCGGGACAATGAAGCTTTCTTT. Amino acid sequence: CAFQIRDNEAFF.

The CDR3 protein is CASTPGGRETQYF. DNA for the CDR3: TGTGCCAGCACCCCGGGGGGGCGAGAGACCCAGTACTTC. The chain combines TRBV28 with TRBJ2-5, with TRBD2 matching over 8 bases. The germline V gene encodes CDR1 MDHEN and CDR2 SYDVKM. CDR3 size: 13 residues. V was pared by 7 bases and J by 4 bases, with 5 bases of the junction left unmatched.

This chain connects TRBV2 to TRBJ2-7, with 14 bases matching TRBD2. V gave up 9 bases and J gave up 4 bases; unmatched junction bases: 11. Germline V CDR1 and CDR2: SNHLY, FYNNEI. There are 16 residues in the CDR3. The CDR3 is CARSDGGLAGAYEQYF. The CDR3 bases are TGTGCCAGATCTGACGGGGGACTAGCGGGAGCGTACGAGCAGTACTTC.